These 8 T cell receptor beta chains were sequenced from one sample in a study of T cells after yellow fever vaccination. TCRdb fed the 5' RACE reads into MiXCR, producing one record per CDR3 protein. The sample consists of about 550,000 distinct CDR3 sequences, about 19% of them appearing once. This sample comprised PBMCs, obtained 15 days after the yellow fever booster vaccination. The origin of the receptors is a man aged 25 to 40 who received the YFV17D yellow fever vaccine.

A few counts support this clonotype. The chain recombines TRBV5-1 with TRBJ2-2; weak D call: TRBD2 (6 bases). The length of the CDR3 is 16 residues. The ends were cut back, 4 bases at V and 4 bases at J, with 17 bases in the middle. The V gene's germline CDR1 is SGHRS and CDR2 YFSETQ. The CDR3, as DNA: TGCGCCAGCAGCGGCCAGGCAGGGAGGAGCACCGGGGAGCTGTTTTTT. This gives the protein CASSGQAGRSTGELFF.

This clonotype has just a few counts. CDR3 coding DNA: TGTGCCAGCAGTTCGCCACCTGCCTACGAGCAGTACTTC. This encodes CASSSPPAYEQYF. J is TRBJ2-7 and V is TRBV12-3 or TRBV12-4; D is undetermined. This CDR3 contains 13 residues. The V end was cut by 4 bases, the J end by 2 bases, with 9 bases between.

This clonotype came up many times. This rearrangement joins TRBV7-2 to TRBJ2-3; D gene unclear. The CDR3 covers 13 residues. From germline, CDR1 is SGHTA and CDR2 FQGNSA. Trimming took 3 bases from V and 4 from J, leaving 8 bases between them. The CDR3 region is CASSFSVSDTQYF. CDR3 bases: TGTGCCAGCAGCTTTTCGGTCTCAGATACGCAGTATTTT.

The V and J genes are TRBV7-8 and TRBJ2-1; 7 bases are shared with TRBD2. The CDR3 is 17 amino acids. Trimming at V came to 4 bases and at J to 4 bases, leaving 13 bases not matched to a gene. Germline values: CDR1 SGHVS, CDR2 FQNEAQ. In DNA form, the CDR3 reads TGTGCCAGCAGCTACGGGCGGGAGCGGACAAGATACAATGAGCAGTTCTTC. This translates into CASSYGRERTRYNEQFF.

The chain recombines TRBV12-3 or TRBV12-4 with TRBJ2-2; D remains unclear. V was cut by 3 bases and J by 3 bases, with 5 bases left in between. CDR3 length: 13 amino acids. In nucleotides, the CDR3 is TGTGCCAGCAGTTTGTGGCACACCGGGGAGCTGTTTTTT. This codes for CASSLWHTGELFF.

This clonotype was picked up many times. V is TRBV18 and J is TRBJ2-2, with D perhaps TRBD2 (6 bases). Trimming took off 2 bases at V and 1 base at J, with 11 bases between the two ends. This CDR3 has 16 residues. Germline V gives CDR1 KGHSH, CDR2 LQKENI. In nucleotides, the CDR3 is TGTGCCAGCTCACCAGGGGGGAAGAGGAACACCGGGGAGCTGTTTTTT. Translation: CASSPGGKRNTGELFF.

The chain employs TRBV6-2 or TRBV6-3 and TRBJ2-7; the match to TRBD2 covers 8 bases. This CDR3 spans 15 amino acids. In germline, CDR1 is MNHEY, CDR2 SVGEGT. Trimming at V came to 0 bases and at J to 3 bases, leaving 4 bases not matched to a gene. Here the CDR3 reads CASSYSTLAGYEQYF. In DNA form, the CDR3 reads TGTGCCAGCAGTTACTCGACGCTAGCGGGCTACGAGCAGTACTTC.

CDR3 DNA: TGCAGTGCTGCCTCCCCGACACCGACAAACTACGAGCAGTACTTC. It encodes CSAASPTPTNYEQYF. The chain recombines TRBV20-1 with TRBJ2-7; D call uncertain. V lost 5 bases, J lost 3 bases, and 20 bases lay in between. Germline CDR1 and CDR2: DFQATT and SNEGSKA (reference sequence). The CDR3 consists of 15 residues.